These 14 T cell receptor beta chains originate from one sample sequenced in a study of blood T cell repertoires in COVID-19. The protocol was immunoSEQ multiplex PCR, while the TCRdb copy is restricted to in-frame clones and leaves out a portion. The sample carries roughly 230,000 clones, roughly 91% recorded once. The specimen sequenced was PBMCs or T cells enriched from blood (not recorded which). The receptors shown here come from a man under 40 in a cohort exposed to, infected with or recovered from COVID-19 (not recorded which).

The chain recombines TRBV19 with TRBJ1-2, with D tentatively TRBD1 (5 bases). Germline V CDR1 and CDR2: LNHDA, SQIVND (reference sequence). V was trimmed by 7 bases and J by 10 bases, leaving 19 bases between them. The CDR3 has 13 amino acids. The DNA for the CDR3 is TGTGCCAGTACCTCCCACCTCGGGGGAGACTACACCTTC. This translates into CASTSHLGGDYTF.

This clone was seen only a few times. This chain uses TRBV30 with TRBJ2-5; 9 bases fit TRBD2. The CDR3 is made up of 15 amino acids. J gave up 5 bases and V 0 bases, and 7 bases lay outside the gene matches. Looked up from germline, CDR1 is GTSNPN and CDR2 is SVGIG (reference sequence). The CDR3 nucleotides read TGTGCCTGGAGTGTAATGCGGGAGGGGAGGGAGACCCAGTACTTC. The encoded protein is CAWSVMREGRETQYF.

This rearrangement joins TRBV5-6 to TRBJ1-3, with D hard to call. The CDR3 is 14 amino acids. Trimming pared 0 bases from V and 4 bases from J, leaving 8 bases between. Germline assignment: CDR1 SGHDT and CDR2 YYEEEE. The chain's CDR3 is CASSLGGLGNTIYF. CDR3 coding DNA: TGTGCCAGCAGCTTGGGCGGTTTGGGAAACACCATATATTTT.

The V call is TRBV6-6, the J call TRBJ2-1; TRBD2 might be the D (6 bases). The CDR3 length is 14 residues. Deletions cut 8 bases from V and 2 bases from J, with 13 bases between. The germline V gene has CDR1 MNHNY and CDR2 SVGAGI (reference sequence). The chain's CDR3 is CASLSGGPYNEQFF. In nucleotides, the CDR3 is TGTGCCAGCCTTTCCGGGGGACCCTACAATGAGCAGTTCTTC.

This clone came up once. The gene calls are TRBV4-2 and TRBJ2-5; 9 nucleotides match TRBD1. V gave up 4 bases and J gave up 2 bases; unmatched junction bases: 8. This CDR3 comprises 16 residues. The V gene's germline CDR1 is LGHNA and CDR2 YNFKEQ. The chain's CDR3 is CASSPSPGTGQETQYF. The CDR3 DNA is TGTGCCAGCAGCCCATCCCCAGGGACAGGGCAAGAGACCCAGTACTTC.

The genes are TRBV3-1 (or the pseudogene TRBV3-2) and TRBJ1-6; 7 nucleotides align to TRBD1. V shed 4 bases, J shed 3 bases, and the junction held 12 bases outside the gene matches. This CDR3 comprises 18 residues. CDR1 is LGHDT and CDR2 is YNNKEL in the germline V gene (reference sequence). CDR3 in DNA: TGTGCCAGCAGCCTTAGGGACAGTTTTGCCTGCTATAATTCACCCCTCCACTTT. Its protein product is CASSLRDSFACYNSPLHF.

The chain uses TRBV5-4 and TRBJ1-2; 11 bases map to TRBD1. From germline, CDR1 is SGHNT and CDR2 YYREEE (reference sequence). V shed 2 bases, J shed 2 bases, and the junction held 8 bases outside the gene matches. CDR3 length: 17 residues. This CDR3 is CASSFGQGAEGNYGYTF. CDR3 sequence (DNA): TGTGCCAGCAGCTTTGGACAGGGGGCGGAGGGGAACTATGGCTACACCTTC.

This chain links TRBV2 with TRBJ1-3, with 9 bases aligning to TRBD1. Germline V gene lookup returns CDR1 SNHLY and CDR2 FYNNEI. The CDR3 is made up of 16 amino acids. V shed 6 bases and J 2 bases; nucleotides not matched to a gene: 8. CDR3: CASRQDRGSAGNTIYF. CDR3 sequence (DNA): TGTGCCAGCAGACAAGACAGGGGGAGCGCTGGAAACACCATATATTTT.

The chain recombines TRBV29-1 with TRBJ2-7, with a weak D call TRBD2 (6 bases). V was clipped by 7 bases and J by 3 bases, with 13 bases between them. Germline V gene data show CDR1 as SQVTM and CDR2 as ANQGSEA. The CDR3 runs 12 residues. This CDR3 is CSGGDGRYEQYF. The CDR3 DNA reads as TGCAGCGGCGGGGACGGGCGCTACGAGCAGTACTTC.

The rearrangement links TRBV6-5 to TRBJ1-3; maybe TRBD1 (6 bases). Between the trimmed V and J ends, which lost 10 bases and 1 base, there was a span of 11 bases. CDR1 MNHEY and CDR2 SVGAGI come from the germline V gene. This CDR3 spans 13 amino acids. The CDR3 DNA reads TGTGCCACCAACAGGGTTTCTGGAAACACCATATATTTT. Translating it yields CATNRVSGNTIYF.

The rearrangement joins TRBV10-2 to TRBJ2-2; 11 bases are a match to TRBD2. CDR1 is WSHSY, CDR2 SAAADI, per germline. This CDR3 region has 17 residues. Trimming at V came to 6 bases and at J to 0 bases, leaving 6 bases not matched to a gene. The CDR3 bases are TGCGCCAGCAGGGGACTAGCGGACCTCGCGAACACCGGGGAGCTGTTTTTT. Amino acid sequence: CASRGLADLANTGELFF.

A few counts support this clone. The V gene is TRBV28, the J gene TRBJ2-7; 10 bases map to TRBD1. Trimming at V came to 6 bases and at J to 1 base, leaving 21 bases not matched to a gene. In germline, CDR1 is MDHEN, CDR2 SYDVKM. The CDR3 has 20 residues. CDR3 loop: CASSALSTISGTGASYEQYF. The CDR3 nucleotides are TGTGCCAGCAGCGCACTCTCTACAATTTCCGGGACAGGGGCTTCCTACGAGCAGTACTTC.

The rearrangement joins TRBV6-4 to TRBJ2-3, with 8 bases that match TRBD2. The J segment lost 1 base and the V segment lost 3 bases, leaving 0 bases of the junction unmatched. CDR3 length: 14 amino acids. Germline V gives CDR1 MRHNA, CDR2 SNTAGT. The CDR3 loop reads CASSELAGTDTQYF. CDR3 DNA sequence: TGTGCCAGCAGTGAACTAGCGGGCACAGATACGCAGTATTTT.

The chain recombines TRBV4-2 with TRBJ2-7; TRBD2 agrees at 8 bases. V was clipped by 5 bases and J by 4 bases; unmatched bases: 13. Looked up from germline, CDR1 is LGHNA and CDR2 is YNFKEQ. The CDR3 is 16 amino acids. CDR3 sequence: CASSLNPGLELYEQYF. CDR3 in DNA: TGTGCCAGCAGCTTAAATCCGGGACTAGAACTTTACGAGCAGTACTTC.